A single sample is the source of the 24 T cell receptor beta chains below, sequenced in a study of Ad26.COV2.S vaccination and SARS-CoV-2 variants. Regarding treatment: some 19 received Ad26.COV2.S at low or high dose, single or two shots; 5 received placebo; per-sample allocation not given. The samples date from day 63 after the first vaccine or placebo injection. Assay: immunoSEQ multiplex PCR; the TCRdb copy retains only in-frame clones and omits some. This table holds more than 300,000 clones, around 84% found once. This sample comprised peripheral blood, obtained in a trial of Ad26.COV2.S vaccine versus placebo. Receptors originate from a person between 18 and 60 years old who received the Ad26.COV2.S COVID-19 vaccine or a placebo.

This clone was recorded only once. The CDR3: CATQGAEDTQYF. The CDR3 DNA reads TGCGCCACACAGGGGGCAGAAGATACGCAGTATTTT. The J gene is TRBJ2-3, the V gene TRBV5-1; 9 positions match TRBD1. The CDR3 runs to 12 residues. With 9 bases clipped from V and 5 bases from J, the junction kept 4 bases outside the gene matches. CDR1 SGHRS and CDR2 YFSETQ come from the germline V gene.

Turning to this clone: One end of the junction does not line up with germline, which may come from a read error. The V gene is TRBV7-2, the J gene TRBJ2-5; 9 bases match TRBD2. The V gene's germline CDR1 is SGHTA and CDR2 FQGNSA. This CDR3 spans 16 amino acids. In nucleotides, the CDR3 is TGTGCCAGCAGCATAGCCTCAGCGGGGGGTCAAGAGACCCAGTACTTC. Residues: CASSIASAGGQETQYF.

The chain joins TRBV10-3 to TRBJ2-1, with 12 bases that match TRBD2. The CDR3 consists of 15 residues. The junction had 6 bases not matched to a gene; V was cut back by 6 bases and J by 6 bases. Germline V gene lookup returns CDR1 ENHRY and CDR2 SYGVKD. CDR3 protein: CAISERLAGVNEQFF. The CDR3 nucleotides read TGTGCCATCAGCGAGAGACTAGCGGGGGTCAATGAGCAGTTCTTC.

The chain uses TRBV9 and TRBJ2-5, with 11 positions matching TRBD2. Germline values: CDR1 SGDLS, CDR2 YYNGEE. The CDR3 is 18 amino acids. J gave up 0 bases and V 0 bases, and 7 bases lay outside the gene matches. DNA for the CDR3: TGTGCCAGCAGCGTAGGAACTAGCGGGGGCCAGTACCAAGAGACCCAGTACTTC. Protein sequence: CASSVGTSGGQYQETQYF.

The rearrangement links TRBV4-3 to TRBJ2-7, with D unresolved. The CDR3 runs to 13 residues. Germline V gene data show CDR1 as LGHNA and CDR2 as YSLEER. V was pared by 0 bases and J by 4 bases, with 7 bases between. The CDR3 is CASSQDWGYEQYF. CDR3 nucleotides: TGCGCCAGCAGCCAAGATTGGGGTTACGAGCAGTACTTC.

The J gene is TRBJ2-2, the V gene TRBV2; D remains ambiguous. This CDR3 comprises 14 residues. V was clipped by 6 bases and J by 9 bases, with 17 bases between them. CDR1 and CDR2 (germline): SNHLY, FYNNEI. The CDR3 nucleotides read TGTGCCAGCAGCCTGAATAGTGGCGCCCGGGAGCTGTTTTTT. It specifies CASSLNSGARELFF.

The CDR3 nucleotides are TGTGCCAGTAGTATGCGGCTAGCGCAGCAAGAGACCCAGTACTTC. Amino acid sequence: CASSMRLAQQETQYF. This chain joins TRBV19 and TRBJ2-5, with D possibly being TRBD2 (6 bases). The CDR3 consists of 15 residues. The germline V gene has CDR1 LNHDA and CDR2 SQIVND (reference sequence). V lost 3 bases and J lost 2, with 13 bases in between.

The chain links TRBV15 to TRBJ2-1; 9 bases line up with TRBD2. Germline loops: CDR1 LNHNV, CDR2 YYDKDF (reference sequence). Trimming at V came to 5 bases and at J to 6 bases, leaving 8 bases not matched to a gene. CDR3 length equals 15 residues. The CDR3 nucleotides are TGTGCCACCAGCTTAAAGCGGGGGGTGATCAATGAGCAGTTCTTC. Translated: CATSLKRGVINEQFF.

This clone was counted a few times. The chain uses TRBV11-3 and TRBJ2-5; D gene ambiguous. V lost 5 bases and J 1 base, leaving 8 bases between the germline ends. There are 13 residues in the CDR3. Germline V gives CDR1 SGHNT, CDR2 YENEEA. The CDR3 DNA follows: TGTGCCAGCAGCGTAAACAGCCAAGAGACCCAGTACTTC. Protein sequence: CASSVNSQETQYF.

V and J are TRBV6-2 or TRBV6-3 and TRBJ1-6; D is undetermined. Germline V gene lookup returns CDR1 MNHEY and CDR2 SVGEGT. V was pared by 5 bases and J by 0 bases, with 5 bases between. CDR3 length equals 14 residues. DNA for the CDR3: TGTGCCAGCAGTGGGAGCTCCTATAATTCACCCCTCCACTTT. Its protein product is CASSGSSYNSPLHF.

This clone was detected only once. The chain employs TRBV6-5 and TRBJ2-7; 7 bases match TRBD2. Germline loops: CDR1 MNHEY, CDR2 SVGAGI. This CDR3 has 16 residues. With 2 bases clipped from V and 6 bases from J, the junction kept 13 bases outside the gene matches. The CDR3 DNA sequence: TGTGCCAGCAGTTACGCTGGGCAGACGACGGGGGGCGAGCAGTACTTC. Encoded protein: CASSYAGQTTGGEQYF.

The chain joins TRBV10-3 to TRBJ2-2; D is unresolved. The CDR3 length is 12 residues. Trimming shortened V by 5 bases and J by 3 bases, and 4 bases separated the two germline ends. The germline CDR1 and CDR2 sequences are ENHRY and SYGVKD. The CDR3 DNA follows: TGTGCCATCAGTCGGGACACCGGGGAGCTGTTTTTT. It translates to CAISRDTGELFF.

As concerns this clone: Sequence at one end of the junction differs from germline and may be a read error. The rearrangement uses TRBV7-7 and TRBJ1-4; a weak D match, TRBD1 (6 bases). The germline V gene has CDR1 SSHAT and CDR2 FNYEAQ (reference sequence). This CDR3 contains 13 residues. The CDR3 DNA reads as TGTGCTAGCAGCGGACAGAATAATGAAAAACTGTTTTTT. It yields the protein CASSGQNNEKLFF.

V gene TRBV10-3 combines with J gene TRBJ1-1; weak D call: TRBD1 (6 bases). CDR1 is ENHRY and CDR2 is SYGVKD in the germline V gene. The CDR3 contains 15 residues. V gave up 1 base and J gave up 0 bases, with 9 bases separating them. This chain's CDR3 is CAISELQGMNTEAFF. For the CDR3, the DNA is TGTGCCATCAGTGAGTTACAGGGAATGAACACTGAAGCTTTCTTT.

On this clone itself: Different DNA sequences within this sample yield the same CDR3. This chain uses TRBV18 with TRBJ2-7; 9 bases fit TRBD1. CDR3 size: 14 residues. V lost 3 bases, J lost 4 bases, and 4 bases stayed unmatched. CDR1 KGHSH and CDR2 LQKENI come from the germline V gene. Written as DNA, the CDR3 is TGTGCCAGCTCACCCGGACAGGGGACGTACGAGCAGTACTTC. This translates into CASSPGQGTYEQYF.

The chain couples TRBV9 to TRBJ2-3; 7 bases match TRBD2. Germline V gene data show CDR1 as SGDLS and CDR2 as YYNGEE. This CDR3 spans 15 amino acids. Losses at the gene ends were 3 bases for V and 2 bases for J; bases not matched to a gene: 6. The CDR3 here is CASSARGVPTDTQYF. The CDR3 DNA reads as TGTGCCAGCAGCGCCCGGGGGGTCCCCACAGATACGCAGTATTTT.

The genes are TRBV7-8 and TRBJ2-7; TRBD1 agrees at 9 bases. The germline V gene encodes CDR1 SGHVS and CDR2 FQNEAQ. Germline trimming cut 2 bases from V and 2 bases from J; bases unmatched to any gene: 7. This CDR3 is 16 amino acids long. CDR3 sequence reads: CASSLIIRTGAYEQYF. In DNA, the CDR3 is TGTGCCAGCAGCTTAATTATAAGGACAGGGGCCTACGAGCAGTACTTC.

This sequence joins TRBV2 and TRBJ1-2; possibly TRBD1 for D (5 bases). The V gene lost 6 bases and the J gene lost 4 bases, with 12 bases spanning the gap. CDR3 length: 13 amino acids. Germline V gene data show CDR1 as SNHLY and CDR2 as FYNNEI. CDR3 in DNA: TGTGCCAGCAGCCCAGGGCCATCCTATGGCTACACCTTC. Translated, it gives CASSPGPSYGYTF. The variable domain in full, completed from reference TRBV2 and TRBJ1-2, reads EPEVTQTPSHQVTQMGQEVILRCVPISNHLYFYWYRQILGQKVEFLVSFYNNEISEKSEIFDDQFSVERPDGSNFTLKIRSTKLEDSAMYFCASSPGPSYGYTFGSGTRLTVV.

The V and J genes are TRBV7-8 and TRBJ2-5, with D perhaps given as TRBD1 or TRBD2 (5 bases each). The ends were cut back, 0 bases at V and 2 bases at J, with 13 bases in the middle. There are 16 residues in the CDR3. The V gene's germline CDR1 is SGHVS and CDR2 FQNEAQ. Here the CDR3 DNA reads TGTGCCAGCAGCTTAGCTCTCCCGGGGCAACAAGAGACCCAGTACTTC. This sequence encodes CASSLALPGQQETQYF.

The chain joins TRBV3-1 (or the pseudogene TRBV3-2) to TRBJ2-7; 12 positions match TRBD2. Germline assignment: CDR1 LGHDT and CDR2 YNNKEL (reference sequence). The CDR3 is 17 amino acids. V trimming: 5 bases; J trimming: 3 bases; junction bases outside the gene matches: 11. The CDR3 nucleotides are TGTGCCAGCAGCTCCGGAGCCCGACTAGCGGGGGTCTACGAGCAGTACTTC. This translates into CASSSGARLAGVYEQYF.

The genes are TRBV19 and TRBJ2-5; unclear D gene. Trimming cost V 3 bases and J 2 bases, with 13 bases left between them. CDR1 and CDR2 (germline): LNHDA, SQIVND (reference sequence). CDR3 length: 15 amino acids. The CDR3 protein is CASSMRMGIQETQYF. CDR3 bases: TGTGCCAGTAGTATGAGGATGGGAATACAAGAGACCCAGTACTTC.

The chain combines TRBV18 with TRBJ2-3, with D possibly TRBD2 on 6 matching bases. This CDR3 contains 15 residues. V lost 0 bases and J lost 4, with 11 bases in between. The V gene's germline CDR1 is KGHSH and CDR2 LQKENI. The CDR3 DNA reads TGTGCCAGCTCACCACCATCGGGGGTGGCAGATACGCAGTATTTT. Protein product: CASSPPSGVADTQYF.

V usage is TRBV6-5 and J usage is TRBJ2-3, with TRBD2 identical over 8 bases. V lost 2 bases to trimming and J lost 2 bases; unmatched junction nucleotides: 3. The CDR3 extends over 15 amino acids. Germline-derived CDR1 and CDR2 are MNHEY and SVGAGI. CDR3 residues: CASSYTGGPTDTQYF. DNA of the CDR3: TGTGCCAGCAGTTACACGGGGGGGCCCACAGATACGCAGTATTTT.

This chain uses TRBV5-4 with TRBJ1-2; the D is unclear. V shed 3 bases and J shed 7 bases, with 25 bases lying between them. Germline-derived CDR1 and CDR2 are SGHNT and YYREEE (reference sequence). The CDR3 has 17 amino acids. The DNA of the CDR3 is TGTGCCAGCAGCTCTGTATACCCGAAGCCCCAGGTGCGTGGCTACACCTTC. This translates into CASSSVYPKPQVRGYTF. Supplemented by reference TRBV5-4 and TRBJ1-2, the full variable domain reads ETGVTQSPTHLIKTRGQQVTLRCSSQSGHNTVSWYQQALGQGPQFIFQYYREEENGRGNFPPRFSGLQFPNYSSELNVNALELDDSALYLCASSSVYPKPQVRGYTFGSGTRLTVV.